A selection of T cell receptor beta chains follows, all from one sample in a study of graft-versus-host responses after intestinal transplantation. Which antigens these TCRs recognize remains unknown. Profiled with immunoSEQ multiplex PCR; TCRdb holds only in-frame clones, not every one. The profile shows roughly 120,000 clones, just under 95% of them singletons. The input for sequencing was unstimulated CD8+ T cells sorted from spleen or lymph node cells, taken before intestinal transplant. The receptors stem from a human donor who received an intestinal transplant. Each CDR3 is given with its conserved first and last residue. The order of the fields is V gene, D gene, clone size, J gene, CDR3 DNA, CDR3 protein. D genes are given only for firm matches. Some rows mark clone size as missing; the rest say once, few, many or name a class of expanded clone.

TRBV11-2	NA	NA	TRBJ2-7	TGTGCCAGCAGCTTAGCAGGCGCGAGCTCCTACGAGCAGTACTTC	CASSLAGASSYEQYF
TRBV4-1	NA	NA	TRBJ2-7	TGCGCCAGCAGCCAAGAGATTACATTCTACGAGCAGTACTTC	CASSQEITFYEQYF
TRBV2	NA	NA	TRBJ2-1	TGTGCCAGCAGTGAGCTAGCCGCTAAGAGGGAGCAGTTCTTC	CASSELAAKREQFF
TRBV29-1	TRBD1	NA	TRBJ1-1	TGCAGCGTTAAAACAGGGGGCGTAGGGGCTGAAGCTTTCTTT	CSVKTGGVGAEAFF
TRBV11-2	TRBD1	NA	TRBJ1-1	TGTGCCAGCAGCCCGAACAGGGGATCCACTGAAGCTTTCTTT	CASSPNRGSTEAFF
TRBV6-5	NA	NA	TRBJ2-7	TGTGCCAGCAGTTACTCCGACGAGCAGTACTTC	CASSYSDEQYF
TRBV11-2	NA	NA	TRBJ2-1	TGTGCCAGCAGCTTACTTGCTATACGGACCGAGCAGTTCTTC	CASSLLAIRTEQFF
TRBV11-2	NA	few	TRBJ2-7	TGTGCCAGCAGCTTCGGGACGACCTACGAGCAGTACTTC	CASSFGTTYEQYF
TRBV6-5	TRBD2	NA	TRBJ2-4	TGTGCCAGCAGTTACGGCGGGAGCCAAAACATTCAGTACTTC	CASSYGGSQNIQYF
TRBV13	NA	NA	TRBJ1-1	TGTGCCAGCAGCTTAGGCGTGGGGGGGGTTGTGAACACTGAAGCTTTCTTT	CASSLGVGGVVNTEAFF
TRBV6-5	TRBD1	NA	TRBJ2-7	TGTGCCAGCAGACAGGGGGCATCTCGGGTTTACGAGCAGTACTTC	CASRQGASRVYEQYF
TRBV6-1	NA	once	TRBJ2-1	TGTGCCAGCAGGGACGGGAGCACCTACAATGAGCAGTTCTTC	CASRDGSTYNEQFF
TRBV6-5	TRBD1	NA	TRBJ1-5	TGTGCCAGCCGACAGGGGAGTCAGCCCCAGCATTTT	CASRQGSQPQHF
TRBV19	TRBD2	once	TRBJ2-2	TGTGCCAGTAGTCTAGCGGGAGTTAACACCGGGGAGCTGTTTTTT	CASSLAGVNTGELFF
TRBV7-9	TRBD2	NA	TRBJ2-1	TGTGCCAGCAGCCCGACCGGGACTAGCGGGAAGGAGCAGTTCTTC	CASSPTGTSGKEQFF
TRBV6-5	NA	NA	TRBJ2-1	TGTGCCAGCACCGCCTCACCCTACAATGAGCAGTTCTTC	CASTASPYNEQFF
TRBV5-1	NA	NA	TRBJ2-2	TGCGCCAGCACCGAAACCACCGGGGAGCTGTTTTTT	CASTETTGELFF
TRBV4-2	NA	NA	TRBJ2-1	TGTGCCAGCAGCCAAGAGGCCACTCTTTACAATGAGCAGTTCTTC	CASSQEATLYNEQFF
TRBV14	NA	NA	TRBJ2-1	TGTGCCAGCAGCCTGAGGGATGAGCAGTTCTTC	CASSLRDEQFF
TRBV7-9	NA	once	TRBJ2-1	TGTGCCAGCAGCTCCTCCGTTGTAAGCGGAGGTGAGCAGTTCTTC	CASSSSVVSGGEQFF
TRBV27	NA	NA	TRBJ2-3	TGTGCCAGCAGTTTATTCCCCGCCGGGACCCCGCGTAGCACAGATACGCAGTATTTT	CASSLFPAGTPRSTDTQYF
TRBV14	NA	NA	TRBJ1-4	TGTGCCAGCAGCCAGGCAGCGGGGACAAGGGAGAATGAAAAACTGTTTTTT	CASSQAAGTRENEKLFF
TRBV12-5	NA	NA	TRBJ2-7	TGTGCTAGTGGTTCCCTTTGGGACGGTCCCTACGAGCAGTACTTC	CASGSLWDGPYEQYF
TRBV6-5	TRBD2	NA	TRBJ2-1	TGTGCCTGCGGGAGGGCCGCTGAGCAGTTCTTC	CACGRAAEQFF
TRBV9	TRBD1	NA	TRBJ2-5	TGTGCCAGCAGCCCATCCAGGGGGCGCGAGACCCAGTACTTC	CASSPSRGRETQYF
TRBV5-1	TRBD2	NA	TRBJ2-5	TGCGCCAGCAGCTCCACTAGCGGGAGGGGGGAGACCCAGTACTTC	CASSSTSGRGETQYF
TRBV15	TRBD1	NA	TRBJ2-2	TGTGCCACCAGCAGGACAGGGACCGTGCGGGAGCTGTTTTTT	CATSRTGTVRELFF
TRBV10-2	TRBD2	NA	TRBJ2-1	TGCGCCAGCAGTGAGCCCCAGACTAGCGGGGACCTCTGTGAGCAGTTCTTC	CASSEPQTSGDLCEQFF
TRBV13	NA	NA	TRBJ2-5	TGTGCCAGCAGCTTAGGCAGGCAAGAGACCCAGTACTTC	CASSLGRQETQYF
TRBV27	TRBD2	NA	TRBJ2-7	TGTGCCAGCAGTCTTCTAGCGGGGGGGGCCGGGATTCTCTACGAGCAGTACTTC	CASSLLAGGAGILYEQYF
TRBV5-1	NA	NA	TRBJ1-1	TGCGCCAGCAGAGAGGGTTCGTGGGCTTTCTTT	CASREGSWAFF
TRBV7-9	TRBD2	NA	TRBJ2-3	TGTGCCAGCAGCCCGGGACTAGCGGGATCCGCAGATACGCAGTATTTT	CASSPGLAGSADTQYF
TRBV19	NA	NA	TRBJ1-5	TGTGCCAGTAGGTCGAGGGGACGCCTAGATCAGCCCCAGCATTTT	CASRSRGRLDQPQHF
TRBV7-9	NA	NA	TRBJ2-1	TGTGCCAGCAGCGTAGGCCTCGACCCGATCTTC	CASSVGLDPIF